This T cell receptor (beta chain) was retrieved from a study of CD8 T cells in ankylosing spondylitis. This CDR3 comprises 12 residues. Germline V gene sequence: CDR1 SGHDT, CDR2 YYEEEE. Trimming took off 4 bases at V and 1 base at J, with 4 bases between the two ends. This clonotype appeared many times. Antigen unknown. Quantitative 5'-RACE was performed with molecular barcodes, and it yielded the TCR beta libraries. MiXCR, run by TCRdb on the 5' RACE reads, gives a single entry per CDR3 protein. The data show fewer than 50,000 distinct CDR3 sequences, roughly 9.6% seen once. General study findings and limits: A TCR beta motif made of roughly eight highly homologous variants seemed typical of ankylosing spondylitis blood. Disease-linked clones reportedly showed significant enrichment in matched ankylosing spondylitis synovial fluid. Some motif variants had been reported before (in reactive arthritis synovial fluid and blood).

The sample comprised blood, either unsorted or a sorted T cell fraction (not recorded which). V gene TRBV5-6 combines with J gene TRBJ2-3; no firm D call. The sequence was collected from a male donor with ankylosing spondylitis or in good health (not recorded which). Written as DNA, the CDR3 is TGTGCCAGCAGCAGGGGCACAGATACGCAGTATTTT. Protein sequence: CASSRGTDTQYF.